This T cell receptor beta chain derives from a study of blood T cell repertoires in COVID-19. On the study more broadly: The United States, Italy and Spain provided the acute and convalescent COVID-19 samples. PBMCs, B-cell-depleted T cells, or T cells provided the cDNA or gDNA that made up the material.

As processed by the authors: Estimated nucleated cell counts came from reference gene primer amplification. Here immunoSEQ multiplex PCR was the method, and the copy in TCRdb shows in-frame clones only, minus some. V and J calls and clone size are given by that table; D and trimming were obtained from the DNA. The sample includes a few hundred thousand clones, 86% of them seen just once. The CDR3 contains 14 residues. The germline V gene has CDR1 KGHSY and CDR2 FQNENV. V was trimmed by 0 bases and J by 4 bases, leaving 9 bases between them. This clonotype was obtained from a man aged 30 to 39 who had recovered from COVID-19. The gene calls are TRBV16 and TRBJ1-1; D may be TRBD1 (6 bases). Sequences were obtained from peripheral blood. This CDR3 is CASSQSRGSTEAFF. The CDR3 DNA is TGTGCCAGCAGCCAATCGAGGGGGAGCACTGAAGCTTTCTTT.